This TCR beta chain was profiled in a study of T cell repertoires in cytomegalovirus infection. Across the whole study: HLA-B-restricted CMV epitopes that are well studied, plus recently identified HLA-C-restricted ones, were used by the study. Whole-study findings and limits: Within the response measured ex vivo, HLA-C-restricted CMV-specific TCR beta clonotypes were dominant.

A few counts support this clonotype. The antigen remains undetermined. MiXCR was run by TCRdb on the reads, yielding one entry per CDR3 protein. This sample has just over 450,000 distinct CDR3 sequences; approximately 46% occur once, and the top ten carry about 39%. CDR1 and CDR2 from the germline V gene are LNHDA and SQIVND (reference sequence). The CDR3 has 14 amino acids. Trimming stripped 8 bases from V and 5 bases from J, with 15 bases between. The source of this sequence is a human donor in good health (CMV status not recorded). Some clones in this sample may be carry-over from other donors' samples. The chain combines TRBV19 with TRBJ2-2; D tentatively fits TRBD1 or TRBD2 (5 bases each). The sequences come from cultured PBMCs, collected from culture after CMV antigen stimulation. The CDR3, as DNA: TGTGCCAGTTATCCGGGACCGGGAACCGGGGAGCTGTTTTTT. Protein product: CASYPGPGTGELFF. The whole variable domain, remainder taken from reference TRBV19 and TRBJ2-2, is DGGITQSPKYLFRKEGQNVTLSCEQNLNHDAMYWYRQDPGQGLRLIYYSQIVNDFQKGDIAEGYSVSREKKESFPLTVTSAQKNPTAFYLCASYPGPGTGELFFGEGSRLTVL.